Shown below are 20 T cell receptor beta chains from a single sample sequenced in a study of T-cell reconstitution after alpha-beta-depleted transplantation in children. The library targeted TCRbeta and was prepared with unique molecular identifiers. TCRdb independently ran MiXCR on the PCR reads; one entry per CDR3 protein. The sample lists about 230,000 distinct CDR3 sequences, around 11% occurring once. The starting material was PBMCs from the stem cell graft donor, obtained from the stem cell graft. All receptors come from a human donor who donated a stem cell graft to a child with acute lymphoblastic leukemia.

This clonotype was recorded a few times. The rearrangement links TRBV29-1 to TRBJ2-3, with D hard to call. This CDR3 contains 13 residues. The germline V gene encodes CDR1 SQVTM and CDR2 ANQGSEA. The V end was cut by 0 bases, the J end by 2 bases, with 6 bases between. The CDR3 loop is CSVEESVTDTQYF. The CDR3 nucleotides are TGCAGCGTTGAAGAATCGGTCACAGATACGCAGTATTTT.

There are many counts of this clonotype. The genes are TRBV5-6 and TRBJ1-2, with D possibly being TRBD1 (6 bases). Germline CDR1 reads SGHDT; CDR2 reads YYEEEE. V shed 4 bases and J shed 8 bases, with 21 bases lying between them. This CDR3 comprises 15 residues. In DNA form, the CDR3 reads TGTGCCAGCAGCACCGACAGGTTCCTCCTTCGGGGCTACACCTTC. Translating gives CASSTDRFLLRGYTF.

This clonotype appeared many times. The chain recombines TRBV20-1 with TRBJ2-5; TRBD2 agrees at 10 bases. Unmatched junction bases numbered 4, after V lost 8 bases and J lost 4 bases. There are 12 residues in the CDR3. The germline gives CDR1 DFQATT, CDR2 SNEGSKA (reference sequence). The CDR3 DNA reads TGCAGTTGCCTAGCGGGAGCAGAGACCCAGTACTTC. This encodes CSCLAGAETQYF.

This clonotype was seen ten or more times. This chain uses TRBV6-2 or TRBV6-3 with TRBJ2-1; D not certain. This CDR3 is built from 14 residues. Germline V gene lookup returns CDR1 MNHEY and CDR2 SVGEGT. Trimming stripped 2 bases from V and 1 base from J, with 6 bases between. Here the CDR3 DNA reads TGTGCCAGCAGTTACGATGATTCCTACAATGAGCAGTTCTTC. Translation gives CASSYDDSYNEQFF.

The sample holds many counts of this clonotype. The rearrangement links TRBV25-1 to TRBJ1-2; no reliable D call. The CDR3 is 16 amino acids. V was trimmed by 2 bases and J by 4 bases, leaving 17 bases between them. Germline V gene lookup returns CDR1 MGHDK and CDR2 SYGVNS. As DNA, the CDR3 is TGTGCCAGCAGTGAACCTGGACTGCCTGGGGTCTATGGCTACACCTTC. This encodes CASSEPGLPGVYGYTF.

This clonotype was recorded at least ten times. The CDR3 spells CASSYRGEREQYF. The CDR3 bases are TGTGCCAGCAGCTACAGGGGAGAACGGGAGCAGTACTTC. The chain combines TRBV6-6 with TRBJ2-7; 7 positions match TRBD1. The CDR3 runs to 13 residues. From germline, CDR1 is MNHNY and CDR2 SVGAGI (reference sequence). V trimming: 6 bases; J trimming: 7 bases; junction bases outside the gene matches: 9.

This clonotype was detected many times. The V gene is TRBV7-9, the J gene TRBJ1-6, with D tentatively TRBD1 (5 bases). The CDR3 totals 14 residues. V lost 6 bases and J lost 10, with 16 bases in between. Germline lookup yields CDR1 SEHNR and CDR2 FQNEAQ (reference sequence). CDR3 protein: CASSLDPRDSPLHF. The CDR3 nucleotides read TGTGCCAGCAGTTTGGATCCACGGGACTCACCCCTCCACTTT.

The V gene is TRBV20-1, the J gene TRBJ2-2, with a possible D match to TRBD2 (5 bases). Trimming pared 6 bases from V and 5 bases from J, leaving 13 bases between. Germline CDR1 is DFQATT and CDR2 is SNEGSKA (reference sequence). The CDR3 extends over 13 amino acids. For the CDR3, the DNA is TGCAGTGCCCCATCCAGGACTACCGGGGAGCTGTTTTTT. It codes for CSAPSRTTGELFF.

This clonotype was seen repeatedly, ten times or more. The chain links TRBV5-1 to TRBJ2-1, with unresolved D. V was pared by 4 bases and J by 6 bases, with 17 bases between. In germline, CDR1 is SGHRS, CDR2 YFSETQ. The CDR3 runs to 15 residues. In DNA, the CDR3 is TGCGCCAGCAGCCCGGACCCTTCCCCTTCCAATGAGCAGTTCTTC. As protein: CASSPDPSPSNEQFF.

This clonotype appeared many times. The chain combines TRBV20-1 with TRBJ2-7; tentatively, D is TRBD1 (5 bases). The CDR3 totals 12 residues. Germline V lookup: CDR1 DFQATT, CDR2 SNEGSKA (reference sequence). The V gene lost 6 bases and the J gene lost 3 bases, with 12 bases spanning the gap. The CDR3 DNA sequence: TGCAGTGCCCAAAGGGGCCGCTACGAGCAGTACTTC. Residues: CSAQRGRYEQYF.

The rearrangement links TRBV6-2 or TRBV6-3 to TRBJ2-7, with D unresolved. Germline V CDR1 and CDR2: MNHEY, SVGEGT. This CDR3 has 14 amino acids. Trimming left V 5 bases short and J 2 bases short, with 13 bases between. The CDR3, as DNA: TGTGCCAGCAGTACATTGGTCGAAACCTACGAGCAGTACTTC. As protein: CASSTLVETYEQYF.

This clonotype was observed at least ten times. The CDR3 sequence: CASRIQTNTEAFF. In nucleotides, the CDR3 is TGTGCCAGCAGGATACAGACGAACACTGAAGCTTTCTTT. The chain uses TRBV2 and TRBJ1-1; D call uncertain. Trimming shortened V by 6 bases and J by 1 base, and 9 bases separated the two germline ends. In germline, CDR1 is SNHLY, CDR2 FYNNEI. The CDR3 runs 13 residues.

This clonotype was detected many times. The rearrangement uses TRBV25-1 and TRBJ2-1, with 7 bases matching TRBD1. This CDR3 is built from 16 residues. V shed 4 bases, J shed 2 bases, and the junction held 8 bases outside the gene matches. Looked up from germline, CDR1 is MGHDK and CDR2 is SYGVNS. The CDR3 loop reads CASSAYRGGAYNEQFF. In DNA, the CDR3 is TGTGCCAGCAGTGCGTACAGGGGTGGCGCCTACAATGAGCAGTTCTTC.

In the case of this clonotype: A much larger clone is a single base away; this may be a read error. The CDR3, as DNA: TGTGCCAGCAGTCGGACTAGCTCCAAAAACATGCAGTACTTC. Translating gives CASSRTSSKNMQYF. This chain links TRBV28 with TRBJ2-4; 8 nucleotides match TRBD2. From germline, CDR1 is MDHEN and CDR2 SYDVKM. The CDR3 runs 14 residues.

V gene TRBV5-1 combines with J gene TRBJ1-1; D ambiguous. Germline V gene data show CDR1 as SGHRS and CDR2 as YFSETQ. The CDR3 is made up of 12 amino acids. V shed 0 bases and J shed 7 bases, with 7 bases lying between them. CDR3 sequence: CASSLARGEAFF. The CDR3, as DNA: TGCGCCAGCAGCTTGGCTCGTGGTGAAGCTTTCTTT.

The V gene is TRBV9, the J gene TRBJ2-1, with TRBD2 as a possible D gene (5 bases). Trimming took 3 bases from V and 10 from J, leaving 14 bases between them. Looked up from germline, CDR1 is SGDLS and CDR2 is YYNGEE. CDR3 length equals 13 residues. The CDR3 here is CASSGVSGGEQFF. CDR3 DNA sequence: TGTGCCAGCAGCGGCGTATCGGGCGGGGAGCAGTTCTTC.

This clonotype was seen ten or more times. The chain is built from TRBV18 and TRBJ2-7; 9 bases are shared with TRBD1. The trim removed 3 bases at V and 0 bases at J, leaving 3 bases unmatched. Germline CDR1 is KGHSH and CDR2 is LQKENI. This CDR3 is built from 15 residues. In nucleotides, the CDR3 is TGTGCCAGCTCACCCGACAGGGGGAGCTCCTACGAGCAGTACTTC. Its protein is CASSPDRGSSYEQYF.

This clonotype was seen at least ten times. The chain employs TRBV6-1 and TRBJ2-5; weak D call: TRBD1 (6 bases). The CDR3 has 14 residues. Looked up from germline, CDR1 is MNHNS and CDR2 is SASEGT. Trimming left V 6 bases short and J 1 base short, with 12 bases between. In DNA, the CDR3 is TGTGCCAGCAGCCTGGACAGCTTCCAAGAGACCCAGTACTTC. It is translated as CASSLDSFQETQYF.

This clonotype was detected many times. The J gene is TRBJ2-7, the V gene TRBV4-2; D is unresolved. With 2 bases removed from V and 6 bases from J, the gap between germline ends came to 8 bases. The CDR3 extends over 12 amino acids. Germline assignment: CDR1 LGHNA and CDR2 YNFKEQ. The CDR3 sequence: CASSQYRGEQYF. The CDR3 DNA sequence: TGTGCCAGCAGCCAATATCGTGGCGAGCAGTACTTC.

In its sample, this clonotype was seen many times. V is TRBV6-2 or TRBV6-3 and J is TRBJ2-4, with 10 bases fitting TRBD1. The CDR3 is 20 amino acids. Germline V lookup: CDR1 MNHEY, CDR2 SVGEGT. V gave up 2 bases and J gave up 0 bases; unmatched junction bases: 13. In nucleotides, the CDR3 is TGTGCCAGCAGTTACGAGTTGAGGACAGGGGGGAACCTAGCCAAAAACATTCAGTACTTC. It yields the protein CASSYELRTGGNLAKNIQYF.